This is a list of T cell receptor beta chains from one sample in a study of blood T cell repertoires in COVID-19. Clones were read by immunoSEQ multiplex PCR, and TCRdb kept only the in-frame ones, dropping some. The sample consists of fewer than 450,000 clones, roughly 90% of them appearing once. The specimen sequenced was PBMCs or T cells enriched from blood (not recorded which). These receptors were collected from a woman aged 40 to 49 with acute COVID-19. CDR3s include the opening cysteine and the closing phenylalanine or tryptophan. The D gene is left open where the match is weak. Clone sizes are given selectively: once, few, many, or a class where the clone is expanded.

v_gene: TRBV29-1
d_gene: .
abundance: few
j_gene: TRBJ1-2
CDR3aa: CSVGPGDYGYTF
CDR3nt: TGCAGCGTTGGGCCCGGGGACTATGGCTACACCTTC

v_gene: TRBV9
d_gene: TRBD1
abundance: .
j_gene: TRBJ2-3
CDR3aa: CASSVDRTGGKIDTQYF
CDR3nt: TGTGCCAGCAGCGTAGATAGGACAGGGGGCAAAATAGATACGCAGTATTTT

v_gene: TRBV16
d_gene: .
abundance: .
j_gene: TRBJ1-1
CDR3aa: CASSPIGTEAFF
CDR3nt: TGTGCCAGCAGTCCCATCGGGACTGAAGCTTTCTTT

v_gene: TRBV4-2
d_gene: .
abundance: .
j_gene: TRBJ2-7
CDR3aa: CASSLAGNYEQYF
CDR3nt: TGTGCCAGCAGCCTAGCAGGGAACTACGAGCAGTACTTC

v_gene: TRBV6-5
d_gene: TRBD1
abundance: .
j_gene: TRBJ2-5
CDR3aa: CASSWTGKETQYF
CDR3nt: TGTGCCAGCAGCTGGACAGGAAAAGAGACCCAGTACTTC

v_gene: TRBV30
d_gene: TRBD1
abundance: .
j_gene: TRBJ1-2
CDR3aa: CAWIRGRAAGYTF
CDR3nt: TGTGCCTGGATCAGGGGGCGCGCTGCTGGCTACACCTTC

v_gene: TRBV6-5
d_gene: .
abundance: .
j_gene: TRBJ2-7
CDR3aa: CASSLGSGMYEQYF
CDR3nt: TGTGCCAGCAGCCTGGGGTCGGGGATGTACGAGCAGTACTTC

v_gene: TRBV18
d_gene: .
abundance: once
j_gene: TRBJ1-2
CDR3aa: CASSQRQDGYTF
CDR3nt: TGTGCCAGCTCTCAAAGGCAGGATGGCTACACCTTC

v_gene: TRBV7-8
d_gene: .
abundance: .
j_gene: TRBJ1-4
CDR3aa: CASSLRQNNEKLFF
CDR3nt: TGTGCCAGCAGCCTTAGACAGAATAATGAAAAACTGTTTTTT

v_gene: TRBV6-1
d_gene: .
abundance: few
j_gene: TRBJ1-6
CDR3aa: CASSAGSYTIISSPLHF
CDR3nt: TGTGCCAGCAGTGCCGGGTCCTACACTATAATCAGCTCACCCCTCCACTTT

v_gene: TRBV2
d_gene: .
abundance: .
j_gene: TRBJ2-7
CDR3aa: CASSPGLDPYEQYF
CDR3nt: TGTGCCAGCAGCCCAGGATTAGATCCCTACGAGCAGTACTTC

v_gene: TRBV21-1
d_gene: .
abundance: once
j_gene: TRBJ1-1
CDR3aa: CASSVRGQGEAFF
CDR3nt: TGTGCCAGCAGCGTGAGGGGGCAGGGTGAAGCTTTCTTT

v_gene: TRBV1
d_gene: .
abundance: once
j_gene: TRBJ2-5
CDR3aa: CTSSQDRGTGGPRGETQYF
CDR3nt: TGCACCAGCAGCCAAGATCGCGGAACAGGGGGTCCAAGAGGAGAGACCCAGTACTTC

v_gene: TRBV18
d_gene: TRBD1
abundance: .
j_gene: TRBJ1-2
CDR3aa: CASSLRQDRDNGYTF
CDR3nt: TGTGCCAGCTCACTAAGACAGGACAGGGACAATGGCTACACCTTC